The next 25 T cell receptor beta chains were all read from a single sample in a study of T-cell reconstitution after alpha-beta-depleted transplantation in children. Preparation of the TCRbeta library involved a method that used unique molecular identifiers. TCRdb fed the PCR reads into MiXCR, producing one record per CDR3 protein. The repertoire holds fewer than 350,000 distinct CDR3 sequences, with 10% as singletons. Sequenced material: PBMCs, taken before TCRalphabeta/CD19-depleted stem cell transplant. These receptors were obtained from a boy younger than two with acute myeloid leukemia, due to receive a stem cell transplant.

In regard to this clonotype: A read error is possible here, since a much larger clone lies one base away. For the CDR3, the DNA is TGCAGTGCTAGAGATCGGACCGGGGCCTCCTACAATGAGCAGTACTTC. It encodes CSARDRTGASYNEQYF. The chain recombines TRBV20-1 with TRBJ2-1, with D perhaps TRBD1 or TRBD2 (5 bases each). The better agreement between TRBJ2-7 and the DNA end casts doubt on the J call. CDR1 and CDR2 (germline): DFQATT, SNEGSKA (reference sequence). This CDR3 is 16 amino acids long.

This clonotype showed up many times. The rearrangement uses TRBV5-1 and TRBJ2-1; 9 nucleotides line up with TRBD1. Trimming at V came to 0 bases and at J to 6 bases, leaving 7 bases not matched to a gene. The CDR3 runs 16 residues. Germline CDR1 SGHRS, CDR2 YFSETQ. Written as DNA, the CDR3 is TGCGCCAGCAGCTTGGGGGGGACAGGGAAAGGCAATGAGCAGTTCTTC. Translated: CASSLGGTGKGNEQFF.

The chain couples TRBV19 to TRBJ2-5; TRBD1 matches 11 bases. After removal of 5 bases from V and 5 bases from J, the junction contained 7 bases not matched to a gene. CDR3 size: 15 residues. CDR1 LNHDA and CDR2 SQIVND come from the germline V gene (reference sequence). The CDR3 DNA reads TGTGCCAGTAGTCCCCGGACAGGGGGCGTGGAGACCCAGTACTTC. Encoded protein: CASSPRTGGVETQYF.

This chain uses TRBV11-1 with TRBJ2-6, with TRBD1 matching over 10 bases. The CDR3 totals 19 residues. Germline V lookup: CDR1 SGHAT, CDR2 FQDESV (reference sequence). V lost 4 bases and J lost 1; bases outside the gene matches: 10. CDR3: CASSWRQGALLSGANVLTF. CDR3 coding DNA: TGTGCCAGCAGCTGGAGACAGGGGGCCCTCCTTTCTGGGGCCAACGTCCTGACTTTC.

The table lists this clonotype with many counts. The rearrangement uses TRBV15 and TRBJ2-7, with D possibly TRBD2 on 6 matching bases. The CDR3 contains 15 residues. Trimming left V 3 bases short and J 3 bases short, with 15 bases between. Germline V gene sequence: CDR1 LNHNV, CDR2 YYDKDF (reference sequence). The chain's CDR3 is CATSSGWGDGYEQYF. CDR3 DNA: TGTGCCACCAGCAGTGGGTGGGGGGACGGCTACGAGCAGTACTTC. Filled out from reference TRBV15 and TRBJ2-7, the complete variable domain reads DAMVIQNPRYQVTQFGKPVTLSCSQTLNHNVMYWYQQKSSQAPKLLFHYYDKDFNNEADTPDNFQSRRPNTSFCFLDIRSPGLGDTAMYLCATSSGWGDGYEQYFGPGTRLTVT.

This clonotype has a handful of counts. This rearrangement joins TRBV3-1 to TRBJ2-5; TRBD2 matches 13 bases. V lost 0 bases and J lost 6; bases outside the gene matches: 1. In germline, CDR1 is LGHDT, CDR2 YNNKEL (reference sequence). The CDR3 contains 15 residues. The CDR3 DNA follows: TGTGCCAGCAGCCAAGAACTAGCGGGGGGGAAGACCCAGTACTTC. Translating it yields CASSQELAGGKTQYF.

The V and J genes are TRBV5-5 and TRBJ1-6; D gene ambiguous. Trimming pared 3 bases from V and 8 bases from J, leaving 15 bases between. Per germline, CDR1 SGHKS and CDR2 YYEKEE (reference sequence). This CDR3 region has 15 residues. DNA for the CDR3: TGTGCCAGCAGCTCCCTAGAAAGGCCGTATTCACCCCTCCACTTT. The encoded protein is CASSSLERPYSPLHF.

In this sample, this clonotype turned up many times. V and J are TRBV7-9 and TRBJ2-7, with 8 positions matching TRBD2. Unmatched junction bases numbered 10, after V lost 7 bases and J lost 2 bases. Germline CDR1 and CDR2: SEHNR and FQNEAQ (reference sequence). CDR3 size: 15 residues. The CDR3 here is CASIQESSGPYEQYF. In nucleotides, the CDR3 is TGTGCCAGCATCCAGGAGTCTAGCGGGCCCTACGAGCAGTACTTC. Full variable domain (missing parts from reference TRBV7-9 and TRBJ2-7): DTGVSQNPRHKITKRGQNVTFRCDPISEHNRLYWYRQTLGQGPEFLTYFQNEAQLEKSRLLSDRFSAERPKGSFSTLEIQRTEQGDSAMYLCASIQESSGPYEQYFGPGTRLTVT.

This clonotype has at least ten counts. This chain joins TRBV20-1 and TRBJ2-5, with 12 bases lining up with TRBD2. Trimming took 5 bases from V and 4 from J; bases not matched to a gene: 2. CDR1 and CDR2 from the germline V gene are DFQATT and SNEGSKA (reference sequence). This CDR3 spans 13 amino acids. CDR3 amino acids: CSARTSGTETQYF. The CDR3 DNA reads as TGCAGTGCTCGGACTAGCGGGACAGAGACCCAGTACTTC.

The table lists this clonotype with many counts. The chain uses TRBV7-9 and TRBJ2-7; D is perhaps TRBD2 (6 bases). The CDR3 consists of 15 residues. Germline loops: CDR1 SEHNR, CDR2 FQNEAQ (reference sequence). V lost 5 bases and J 6 bases, leaving 20 bases between the germline ends. The CDR3 region is CASSAIAVGPSEQYF. The CDR3 DNA reads TGTGCCAGCAGCGCCATAGCGGTTGGCCCGAGCGAGCAGTACTTC.

This clonotype was detected many times. V is TRBV15 and J is TRBJ1-4, with 7 bases that match TRBD1. V was clipped by 0 bases and J by 6 bases; unmatched bases: 1. Per germline, CDR1 LNHNV and CDR2 YYDKDF (reference sequence). CDR3 size: 14 residues. CDR3 nucleotides: TGTGCCACCAGCAGAGAAGGGGGCGATGAAAAACTGTTTTTT. It yields the protein CATSREGGDEKLFF.

This clonotype has a count of ten or more. The chain has TRBV6-5 and TRBJ2-5, with 14 bases lining up with TRBD2. The germline V gene encodes CDR1 MNHEY and CDR2 SVGAGI. The CDR3 runs 16 residues. V trimming: 2 bases; J trimming: 4 bases; junction bases outside the gene matches: 3. The CDR3 DNA is TGTGCCAGCAGTTACGGGACTAGCGGGAGAGGAGAGACCCAGTACTTC. This sequence encodes CASSYGTSGRGETQYF.

This clonotype has at least ten counts. The chain joins TRBV28 to TRBJ2-7; 7 nucleotides match TRBD2. This CDR3 contains 14 residues. CDR1 is MDHEN and CDR2 is SYDVKM in the germline V gene. J gave up 3 bases and V 6 bases, and 8 bases lay outside the gene matches. The CDR3 is CASSLTSRIYEQYF. CDR3 sequence (DNA): TGTGCCAGCAGCCTGACTAGCCGAATCTACGAGCAGTACTTC. The full variable domain, with the rest looked up from reference TRBV28 and TRBJ2-7, is DVKVTQSSRYLVKRTGEKVFLECVQDMDHENMFWYRQDPGLGLRLIYFSYDVKMKEKGDIPEGYSVSREKKERFSLILESASTNQTSMYLCASSLTSRIYEQYFGPGTRLTVT.

The V gene is TRBV12-3 or TRBV12-4, the J gene TRBJ2-2, with 8 bases fitting TRBD1. The CDR3 has 15 amino acids. The J segment lost 6 bases and the V segment lost 5 bases, leaving 8 bases of the junction unmatched. The DNA of the CDR3 is TGTGCCAGCAGTCCTACCGCGACAGGGGCCGGGGAGCTGTTTTTT. It specifies CASSPTATGAGELFF.

Many counts were recorded for this clonotype. The chain couples TRBV3-1 to TRBJ1-6; TRBD1 matches at 8 bases. The CDR3 totals 14 residues. Germline CDR1 reads LGHDT; CDR2 reads YNNKEL (reference sequence). With 3 bases clipped from V and 7 bases from J, the junction kept 2 bases outside the gene matches. The chain's CDR3 is CASSHRTGNSPLHF. Here the CDR3 DNA reads TGTGCCAGCAGCCACCGGACAGGGAATTCACCCCTCCACTTT.

At least ten counts were recorded for this clonotype. The CDR3 loop reads CASSSLDGYEQYF. The DNA of the CDR3 is TGTGCCAGCAGCTCTCTTGATGGCTACGAGCAGTACTTC. This chain links TRBV11-3 with TRBJ2-7; D uncertain. The V and J ends lost 4 bases and 3 bases respectively, with 10 bases between them. This CDR3 is 13 amino acids long. Germline V gene sequence: CDR1 SGHNT, CDR2 YENEEA. The entire variable domain, with the rest obtained from reference TRBV11-3 and TRBJ2-7, is as follows: EAGVVQSPRYKIIEKKQPVAFWCNPISGHNTLYWYLQNLGQGPELLIRYENEEAVDDSQLPKDRFSAERLKGVDSTLKIQPAELGDSAVYLCASSSLDGYEQYFGPGTRLTVT.

This clonotype was observed many times. The CDR3 here is CAIGDRGSSSSYEQYF. Here the CDR3 DNA reads TGTGCCATCGGGGACAGGGGGTCCTCTTCTTCCTACGAGCAGTACTTC. The rearrangement uses TRBV10-3 and TRBJ2-7; TRBD1 aligns across 11 bases. From germline, CDR1 is ENHRY and CDR2 SYGVKD. J was trimmed by 1 base and V by 8 bases; bases with no gene match: 10. The CDR3 runs 16 residues.

The chain links TRBV12-3 or TRBV12-4 to TRBJ2-3; 9 bases are shared with TRBD1. J lost 4 bases, V lost 5 bases, and 10 bases had no gene match. The CDR3 is made up of 16 amino acids. CDR3 in amino acids: CASSPSDRGLADTQYF. As DNA, the CDR3 is TGTGCCAGCAGTCCAAGCGACAGGGGGTTAGCAGATACGCAGTATTTT.

The V gene is TRBV7-9, the J gene TRBJ2-7, with 9 bases aligning to TRBD1. V lost 3 bases and J lost 4; bases outside the gene matches: 7. This CDR3 region has 15 residues. Germline V gene data show CDR1 as SEHNR and CDR2 as FQNEAQ (reference sequence). The CDR3 nucleotides are TGTGCCAGCAGCTTCCAACCCGGGACAGGGTACGAGCAGTACTTC. Its translation: CASSFQPGTGYEQYF.

This clonotype has ten or more counts. This chain connects TRBV7-3 to TRBJ1-6, with TRBD1 identical over 9 bases. The CDR3 is 14 residues long. The germline V gene encodes CDR1 SGHTA and CDR2 FQGTGA. Trimming at V came to 5 bases and at J to 10 bases, leaving 6 bases not matched to a gene. CDR3 protein: CASSGGTGNSPLHF. CDR3 sequence (DNA): TGTGCCAGCAGCGGGGGGACAGGGAACTCACCCCTCCACTTT.

This clonotype was seen many times. The rearrangement links TRBV7-6 to TRBJ2-4; D is unclear. Germline CDR1 SGHVS, CDR2 FNYEAQ. This CDR3 has 14 amino acids. Trimming removed 4 bases from V and 9 bases from J, with 16 bases in between. The CDR3 reads CASSYHLTPSIQYF. The CDR3 DNA reads TGTGCCAGCAGCTACCATCTCACCCCCAGCATTCAGTACTTC. Based on the CDR3 plus reference TRBV7-6 and TRBJ2-4, the full variable domain is GAGVSQSPRYKVTKRGQDVALRCDPISGHVSLYWYRQALGQGPEFLTYFNYEAQQDKSGLPNDRFSAERPEGSISTLTIQRTEQRDSAMYRCASSYHLTPSIQYFGAGTRLSVL.

The sample holds many counts of this clonotype. The CDR3 loop is CASNLRGGVGGYTF. Here the CDR3 DNA reads TGTGCCAGTAACCTCAGGGGAGGGGTTGGTGGCTACACCTTC. This sequence joins TRBV6-5 and TRBJ1-2, with a possible D match to TRBD1 (6 bases). The CDR3 has 14 amino acids. Germline-derived CDR1 and CDR2 are MNHEY and SVGAGI. The germline V and J ends were trimmed by 9 bases and 7 bases, with 21 bases remaining between them.

The sample holds a few counts of this clonotype. V is TRBV23-1 and J is TRBJ2-1, with TRBD1 matching 7 bases. TRBV23-1 is classed as an ORF, of uncertain function. The CDR3 covers 14 residues. Unmatched junction bases numbered 11, after V lost 8 bases and J lost 7 bases. For the CDR3, the DNA is TGCGCCAGCCTAAGGGGGCAGGTTAAAAATGAGCAGTTCTTC. Translated: CASLRGQVKNEQFF.

This clonotype was recorded many times. The chain recombines TRBV28 with TRBJ2-1; TRBD2 matches 14 bases. This CDR3 has 16 residues. Germline trimming cut 5 bases from V and 3 bases from J; bases unmatched to any gene: 3. Germline V gives CDR1 MDHEN, CDR2 SYDVKM. CDR3 loop: CASSRTSGRFYNEQFF. In nucleotides, the CDR3 is TGTGCCAGCAGTCGGACTAGCGGGAGGTTCTACAATGAGCAGTTCTTC.

The sample holds many counts of this clonotype. This sequence joins TRBV28 and TRBJ1-3; weak D call: TRBD1 (5 bases). CDR3 length: 15 amino acids. Deletions cut 0 bases from V and 0 bases from J, with 6 bases between. Germline CDR1 and CDR2: MDHEN and SYDVKM. CDR3 residues: CASSLWDNSGNTIYF. CDR3 coding DNA: TGTGCCAGCAGTTTATGGGACAACTCTGGAAACACCATATATTTT.